The T cell receptor (beta chain) described here comes from a study of a mutant IDH1 vaccine in newly diagnosed glioma. V was clipped by 4 bases and J by 0 bases, with 17 bases between them. The germline CDR1 and CDR2 sequences are SGHRS and YFSETQ. The CDR3 spans 17 residues. Time point indicated: baseline, week 1 (first vaccination visit). Specified treatment: pre-vaccination baseline after standard-of-care therapy. Assay: immunoSEQ multiplex PCR; the TCRdb copy retains only in-frame clones and omits some. The sample has about 32,000 clones; more than 65% are singletons. V gene TRBV5-1 combines with J gene TRBJ2-1; D is uncertain. The sample was PBMCs, taken from a glioma patient treated with radiotherapy, temozolomide or both. This clonotype was sampled from a man in his thirties or forties with glioma. Written as DNA, the CDR3 is TGCGCCAGCAGCCTGACGGGTCAGAGAAGCTCCTACAATGAGCAGTTCTTC. This translates into CASSLTGQRSSYNEQFF. The whole variable domain, filled in from reference TRBV5-1 and TRBJ2-1, reads KAGVTQTPRYLIKTRGQQVTLSCSPISGHRSVSWYQQTPGQGLQFLFEYFSETQRNKGNFPGRFSGRQFSNSRSEMNVSTLELGDSALYLCASSLTGQRSSYNEQFFGPGTRLTVL.